The source of this T cell receptor (beta chain) is a study of cytomegalovirus exposure and HLA in healthy donors. Study overall: Falling in the Caucasian-associated ancestry cluster were 81% of under 450 genotyped donors. Points from the study as a whole: It is likely that the observed cluster of highly shared sequence variants was a sequencing artifact. The classifier was said to identify cytomegalovirus status with high specificity and sensitivity.

Whereas donors were nominally healthy upon sampling, unrecorded immune exposures were probable. This PCR relied on a set of 60 Vbeta primers and 13 Jbeta primers. Profiling relied on immunoSEQ multiplex PCR, and the TCRdb table lists in-frame clones only, not all of them. Of about 140,000 clones listed, 75% are singletons. Of note for this clone: The antigen remains unidentified.

The V end lost 4 bases, the J end lost 0 bases, and 10 bases lay between the germline ends. The CDR3 is made up of 14 amino acids. Germline loops: CDR1 SGDLS, CDR2 YYNGEE. The rearrangement joins TRBV9 to TRBJ1-1; D is unresolved. Sequenced: PBMCs. This clonotype originated in a man aged 40-55 years in good health and CMV-seronegative. The CDR3 sequence is CASSSIAMNTEAFF. The CDR3 DNA reads as TGTGCCAGCAGCTCTATAGCTATGAACACTGAAGCTTTCTTT.